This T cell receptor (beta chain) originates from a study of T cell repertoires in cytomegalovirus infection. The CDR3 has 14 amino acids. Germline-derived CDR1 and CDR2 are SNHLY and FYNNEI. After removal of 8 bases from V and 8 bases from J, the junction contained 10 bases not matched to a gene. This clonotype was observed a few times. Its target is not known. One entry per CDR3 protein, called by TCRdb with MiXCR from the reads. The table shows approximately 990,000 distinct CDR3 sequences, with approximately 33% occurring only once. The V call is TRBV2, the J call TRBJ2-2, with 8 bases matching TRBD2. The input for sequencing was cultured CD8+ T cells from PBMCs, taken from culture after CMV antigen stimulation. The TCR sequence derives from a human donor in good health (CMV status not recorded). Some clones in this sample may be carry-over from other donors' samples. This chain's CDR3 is CASDGLANLGELFF. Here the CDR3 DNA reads TGTGCCAGCGATGGACTAGCCAACCTAGGGGAGCTGTTTTTT.